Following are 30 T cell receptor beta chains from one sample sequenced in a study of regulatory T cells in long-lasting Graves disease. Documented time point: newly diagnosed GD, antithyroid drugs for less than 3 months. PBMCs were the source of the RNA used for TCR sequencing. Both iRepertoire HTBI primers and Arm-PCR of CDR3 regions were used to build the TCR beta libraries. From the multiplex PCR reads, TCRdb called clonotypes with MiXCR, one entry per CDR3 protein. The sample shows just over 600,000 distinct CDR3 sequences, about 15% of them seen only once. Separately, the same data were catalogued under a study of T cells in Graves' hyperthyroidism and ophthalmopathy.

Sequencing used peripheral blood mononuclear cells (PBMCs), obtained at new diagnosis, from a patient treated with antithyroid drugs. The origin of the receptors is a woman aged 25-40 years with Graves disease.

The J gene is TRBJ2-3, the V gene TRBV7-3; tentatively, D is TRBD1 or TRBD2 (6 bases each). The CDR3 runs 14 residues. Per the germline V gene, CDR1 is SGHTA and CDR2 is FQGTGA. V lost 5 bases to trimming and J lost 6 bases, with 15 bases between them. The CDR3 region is CASSPGGGPDTQYF. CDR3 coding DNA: TGTGCCAGCAGCCCCGGGGGCGGCCCGGATACGCAGTATTTT.

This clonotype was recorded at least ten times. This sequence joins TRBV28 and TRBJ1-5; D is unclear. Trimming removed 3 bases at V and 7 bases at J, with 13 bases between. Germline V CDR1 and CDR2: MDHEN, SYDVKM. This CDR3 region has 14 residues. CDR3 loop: CASSFHGGGQPQHF. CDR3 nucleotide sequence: TGTGCCAGCAGTTTCCATGGAGGAGGGCAGCCCCAGCATTTT.

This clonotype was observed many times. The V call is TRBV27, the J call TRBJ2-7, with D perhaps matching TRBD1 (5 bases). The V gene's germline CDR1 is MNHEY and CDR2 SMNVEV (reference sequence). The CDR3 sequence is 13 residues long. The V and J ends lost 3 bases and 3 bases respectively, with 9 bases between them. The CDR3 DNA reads TGTGCCAGCAGTTTCGTGCAGGGCTACGAGCAGTACTTC. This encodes CASSFVQGYEQYF.

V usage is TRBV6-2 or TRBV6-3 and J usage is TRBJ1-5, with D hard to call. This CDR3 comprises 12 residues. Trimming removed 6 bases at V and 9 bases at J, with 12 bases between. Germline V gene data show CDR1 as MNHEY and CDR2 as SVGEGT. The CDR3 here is CASSQDRGPQHF. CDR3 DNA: TGTGCCAGCAGCCAGGATCGGGGGCCCCAGCATTTT.

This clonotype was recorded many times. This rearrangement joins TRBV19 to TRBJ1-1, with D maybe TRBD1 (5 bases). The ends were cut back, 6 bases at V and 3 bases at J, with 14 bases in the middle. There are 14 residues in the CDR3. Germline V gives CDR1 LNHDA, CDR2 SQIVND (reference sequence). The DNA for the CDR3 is TGTGCCAGTAGAACACTCGACAGTTACACTGAAGCTTTCTTT. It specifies CASRTLDSYTEAFF.

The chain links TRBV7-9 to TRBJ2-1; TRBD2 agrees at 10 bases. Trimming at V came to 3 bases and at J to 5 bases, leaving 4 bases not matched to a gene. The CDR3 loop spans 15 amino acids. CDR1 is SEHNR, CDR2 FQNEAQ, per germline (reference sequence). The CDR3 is CASSFLLAGNNEQFF. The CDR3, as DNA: TGTGCCAGCAGCTTCCTACTAGCGGGAAACAATGAGCAGTTCTTC.

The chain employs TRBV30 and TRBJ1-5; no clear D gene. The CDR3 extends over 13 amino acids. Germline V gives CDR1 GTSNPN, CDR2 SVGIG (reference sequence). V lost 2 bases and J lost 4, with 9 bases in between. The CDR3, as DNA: TGTGCCTGGAGTCGAGGAGCAAATCAGCCCCAGCATTTT. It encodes CAWSRGANQPQHF.

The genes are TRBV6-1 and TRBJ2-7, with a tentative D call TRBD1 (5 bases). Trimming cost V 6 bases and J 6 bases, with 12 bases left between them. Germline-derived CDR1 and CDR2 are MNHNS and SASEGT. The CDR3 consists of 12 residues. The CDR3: CASSLDSSEQYF. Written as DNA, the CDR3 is TGTGCCAGCAGCCTTGACAGTTCCGAGCAGTACTTC.

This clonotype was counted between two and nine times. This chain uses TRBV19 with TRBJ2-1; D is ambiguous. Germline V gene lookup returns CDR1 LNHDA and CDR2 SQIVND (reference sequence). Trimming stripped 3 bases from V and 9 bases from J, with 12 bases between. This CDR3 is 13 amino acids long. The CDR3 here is CASSIGDGFEQFF. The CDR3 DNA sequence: TGTGCCAGTAGTATTGGTGACGGATTTGAGCAGTTCTTC.

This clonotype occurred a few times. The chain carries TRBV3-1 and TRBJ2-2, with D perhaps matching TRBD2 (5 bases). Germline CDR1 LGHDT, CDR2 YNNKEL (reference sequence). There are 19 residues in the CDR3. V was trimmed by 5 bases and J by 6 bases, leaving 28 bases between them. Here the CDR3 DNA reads TGTGCCAGCAGCTCCACCCTGTCCCCAAGCGGTGTTGGTTCCGGGGAGCTGTTTTTT. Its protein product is CASSSTLSPSGVGSGELFF.

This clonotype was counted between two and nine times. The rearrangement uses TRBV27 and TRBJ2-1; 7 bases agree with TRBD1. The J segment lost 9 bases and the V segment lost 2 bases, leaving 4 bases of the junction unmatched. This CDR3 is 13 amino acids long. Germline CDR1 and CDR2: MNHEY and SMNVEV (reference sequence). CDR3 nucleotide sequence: TGTGCCAGCAGTTTAACAGGGGCCGGTGAGCAGTTCTTC. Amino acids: CASSLTGAGEQFF.

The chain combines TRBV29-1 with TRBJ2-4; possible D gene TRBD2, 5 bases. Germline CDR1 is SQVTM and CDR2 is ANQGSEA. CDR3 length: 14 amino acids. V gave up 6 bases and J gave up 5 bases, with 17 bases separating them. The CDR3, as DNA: TGCAGCGTCACCCCCGTTGACTACGAAAACATTCAGTACTTC. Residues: CSVTPVDYENIQYF.

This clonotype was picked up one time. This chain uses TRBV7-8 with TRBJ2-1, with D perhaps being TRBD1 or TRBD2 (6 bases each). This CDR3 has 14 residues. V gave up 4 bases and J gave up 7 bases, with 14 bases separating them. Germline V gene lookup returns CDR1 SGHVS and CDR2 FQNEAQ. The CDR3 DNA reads TGTGCCAGCAGCTCCCCTCAGGGGAGGAATGAGCAGTTCTTC. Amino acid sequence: CASSSPQGRNEQFF.

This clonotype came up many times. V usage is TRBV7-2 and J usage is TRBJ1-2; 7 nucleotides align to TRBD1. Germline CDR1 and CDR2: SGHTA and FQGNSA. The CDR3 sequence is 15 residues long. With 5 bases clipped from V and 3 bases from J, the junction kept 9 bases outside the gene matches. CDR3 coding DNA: TGTGCCAGCAGCCACAGACAGGGTAGTGACTATGGCTACACCTTC. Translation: CASSHRQGSDYGYTF.

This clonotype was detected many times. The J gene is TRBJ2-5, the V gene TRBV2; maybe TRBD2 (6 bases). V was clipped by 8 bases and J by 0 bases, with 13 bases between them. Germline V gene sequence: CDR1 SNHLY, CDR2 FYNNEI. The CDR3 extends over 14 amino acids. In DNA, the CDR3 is TGTGCCAGCGGCGGCGGGACGTACCAAGAGACCCAGTACTTC. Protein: CASGGGTYQETQYF.

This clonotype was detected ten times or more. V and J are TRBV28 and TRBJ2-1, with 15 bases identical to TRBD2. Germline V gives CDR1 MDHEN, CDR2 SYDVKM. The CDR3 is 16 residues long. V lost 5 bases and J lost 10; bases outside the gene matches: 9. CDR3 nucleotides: TGTGCCAGCAGTATCTGGACTAGCGGGAGGGCATACGAGCAGTTCTTC. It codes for CASSIWTSGRAYEQFF.

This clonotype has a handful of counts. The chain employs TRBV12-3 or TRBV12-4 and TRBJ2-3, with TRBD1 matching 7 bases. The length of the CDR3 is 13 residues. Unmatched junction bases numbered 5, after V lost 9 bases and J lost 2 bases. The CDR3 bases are TGTGCCAGTCGGGACAGCATCACAGATACGCAGTATTTT. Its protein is CASRDSITDTQYF.

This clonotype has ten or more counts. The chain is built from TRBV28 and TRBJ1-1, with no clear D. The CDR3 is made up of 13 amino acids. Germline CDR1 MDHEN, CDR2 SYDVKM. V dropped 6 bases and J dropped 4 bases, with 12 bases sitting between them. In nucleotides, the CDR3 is TGTGCCAGCAGCGGTTTAGGCCGCACTGAAGCTTTCTTT. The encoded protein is CASSGLGRTEAFF.

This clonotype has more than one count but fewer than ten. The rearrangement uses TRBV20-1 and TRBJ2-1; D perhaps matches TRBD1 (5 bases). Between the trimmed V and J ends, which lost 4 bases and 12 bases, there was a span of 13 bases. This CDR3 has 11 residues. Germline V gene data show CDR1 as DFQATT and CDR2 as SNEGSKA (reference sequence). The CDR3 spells CSAIRGEGQFF. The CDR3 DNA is TGCAGTGCTATAAGGGGCGAAGGGCAGTTCTTC.

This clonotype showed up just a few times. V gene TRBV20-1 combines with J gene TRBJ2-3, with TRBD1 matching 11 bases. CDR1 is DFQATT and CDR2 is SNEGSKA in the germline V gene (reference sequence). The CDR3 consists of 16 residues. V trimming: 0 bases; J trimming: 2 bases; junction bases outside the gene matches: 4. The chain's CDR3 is CSARDLGQGDTDTQYF. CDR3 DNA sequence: TGCAGTGCTAGAGATTTGGGACAGGGGGACACAGATACGCAGTATTTT.

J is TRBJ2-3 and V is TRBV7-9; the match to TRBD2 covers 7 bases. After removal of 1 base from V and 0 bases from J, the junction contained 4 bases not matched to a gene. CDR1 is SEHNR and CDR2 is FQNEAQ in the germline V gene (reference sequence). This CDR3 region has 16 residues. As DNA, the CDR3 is TGTGCCAGCAGCTTAGGGAGCGGGGCTAGCACAGATACGCAGTATTTT. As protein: CASSLGSGASTDTQYF.

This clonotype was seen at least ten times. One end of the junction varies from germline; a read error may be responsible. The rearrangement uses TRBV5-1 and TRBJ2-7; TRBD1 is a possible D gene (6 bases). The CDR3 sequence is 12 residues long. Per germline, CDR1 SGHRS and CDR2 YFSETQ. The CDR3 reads CASSPTGYEQYF. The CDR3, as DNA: TGTGCCAGCAGCCCTACAGGGTACGAGCAGTACTTC.

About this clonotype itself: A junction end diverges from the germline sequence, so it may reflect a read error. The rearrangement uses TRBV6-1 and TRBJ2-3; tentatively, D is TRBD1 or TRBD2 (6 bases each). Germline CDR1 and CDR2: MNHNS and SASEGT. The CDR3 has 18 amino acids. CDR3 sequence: CASMGGAGPRVSTDTLYF. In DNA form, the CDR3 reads TGTGCCAGCATGGGGGGCGCGGGGCCCCGCGTAAGCACAGATACGCTGTATTTT.

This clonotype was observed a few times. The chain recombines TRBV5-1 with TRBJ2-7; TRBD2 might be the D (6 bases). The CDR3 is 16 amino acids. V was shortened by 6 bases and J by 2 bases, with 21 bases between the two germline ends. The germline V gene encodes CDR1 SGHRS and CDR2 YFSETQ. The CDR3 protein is CASTPDGTYSPYEQYF. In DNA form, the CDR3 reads TGCGCCAGCACCCCGGACGGGACTTACTCCCCCTACGAGCAGTACTTC.

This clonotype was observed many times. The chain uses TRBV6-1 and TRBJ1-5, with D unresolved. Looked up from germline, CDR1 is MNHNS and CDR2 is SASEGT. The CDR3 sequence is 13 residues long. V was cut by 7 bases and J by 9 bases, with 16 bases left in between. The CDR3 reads CASTSRYGRPQHF. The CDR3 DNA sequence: TGTGCCAGCACCTCACGATACGGGAGGCCCCAGCATTTT.

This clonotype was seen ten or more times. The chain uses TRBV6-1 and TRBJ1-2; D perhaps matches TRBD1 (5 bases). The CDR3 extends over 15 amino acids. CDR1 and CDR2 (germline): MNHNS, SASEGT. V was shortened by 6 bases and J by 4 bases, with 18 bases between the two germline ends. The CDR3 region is CASRPVGGASYGYTF. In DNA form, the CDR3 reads TGTGCCAGCAGGCCCGTTGGAGGGGCCAGCTATGGCTACACCTTC.

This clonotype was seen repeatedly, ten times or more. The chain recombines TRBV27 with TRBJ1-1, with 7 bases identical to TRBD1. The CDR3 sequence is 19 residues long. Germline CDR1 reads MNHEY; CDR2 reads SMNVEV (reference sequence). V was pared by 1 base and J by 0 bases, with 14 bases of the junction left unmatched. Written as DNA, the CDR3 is TGTGCCAGCAGTTTATTCGCCTACCCCTCGACAGGGCTGAACACTGAAGCTTTCTTT. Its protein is CASSLFAYPSTGLNTEAFF.

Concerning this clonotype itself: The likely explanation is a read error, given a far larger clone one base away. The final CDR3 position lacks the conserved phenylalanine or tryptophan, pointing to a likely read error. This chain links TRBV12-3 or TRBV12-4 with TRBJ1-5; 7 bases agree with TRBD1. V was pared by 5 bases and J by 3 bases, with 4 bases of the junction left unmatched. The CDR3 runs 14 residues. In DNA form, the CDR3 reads TGTGCCAGCAGTCTTGACAGGGTCAATCAGCCCCAGCATTCT. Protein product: CASSLDRVNQPQHS.

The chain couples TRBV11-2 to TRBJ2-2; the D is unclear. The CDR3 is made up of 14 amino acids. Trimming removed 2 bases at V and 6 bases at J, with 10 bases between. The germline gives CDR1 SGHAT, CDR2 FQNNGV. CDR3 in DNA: TGTGCCAGCAGCTTACACAGCTCCCCCGGGGAGCTGTTTTTT. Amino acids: CASSLHSSPGELFF.

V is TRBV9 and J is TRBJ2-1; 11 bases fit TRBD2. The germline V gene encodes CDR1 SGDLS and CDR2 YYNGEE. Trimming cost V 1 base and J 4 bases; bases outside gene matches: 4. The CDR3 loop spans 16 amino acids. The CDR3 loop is CASSVLAGGPYNEQFF. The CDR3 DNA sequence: TGTGCCAGCAGCGTACTAGCGGGAGGCCCTTACAATGAGCAGTTCTTC.